This TCR beta chain was profiled in a study of blood T cell repertoires in COVID-19. Study information: The United States, Italy and Spain were the sources of the acute and convalescent COVID-19 samples. From T cells, B-cell-depleted T cells, or PBMCs came the material, which was cDNA or gDNA.

V was trimmed by 2 bases and J by 13 bases, leaving 12 bases between them. The germline gives CDR1 MNHNS, CDR2 SASEGT. This CDR3 has 13 residues. Libraries were prepared by immunoSEQ multiplex PCR; TCRdb keeps only in-frame clonotypes and omits some of them. The sample has more than 200,000 clones, 88% seen once; the top ten hold over 1.5%. The TCR sequence derives from a man between 65 and 79 years old with acute or convalescent COVID-19. Sequenced input: peripheral blood. V gene TRBV6-1 combines with J gene TRBJ1-6; no clear D gene. In nucleotides, the CDR3 is TGTGCCAGCAGTGAACTCGGAGGGCCCCCCCTCCACTTT. Translating it yields CASSELGGPPLHF.